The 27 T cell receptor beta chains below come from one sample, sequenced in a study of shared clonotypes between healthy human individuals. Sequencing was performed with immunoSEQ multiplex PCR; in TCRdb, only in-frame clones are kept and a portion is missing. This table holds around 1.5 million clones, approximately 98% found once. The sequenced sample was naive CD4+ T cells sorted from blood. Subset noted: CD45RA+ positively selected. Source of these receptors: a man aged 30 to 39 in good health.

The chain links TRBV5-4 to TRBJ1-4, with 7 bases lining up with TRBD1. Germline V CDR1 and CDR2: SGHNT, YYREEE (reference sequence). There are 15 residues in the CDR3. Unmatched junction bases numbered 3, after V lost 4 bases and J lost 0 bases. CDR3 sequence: CASSQGGSTNEKLFF. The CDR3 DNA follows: TGTGCCAGCAGCCAGGGGGGATCAACTAATGAAAAACTGTTTTTT.

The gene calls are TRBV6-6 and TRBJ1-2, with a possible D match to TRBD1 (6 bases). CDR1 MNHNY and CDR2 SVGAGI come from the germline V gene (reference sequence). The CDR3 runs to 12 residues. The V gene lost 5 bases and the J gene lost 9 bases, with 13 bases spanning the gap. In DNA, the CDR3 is TGTGCCAGCAGTCCACAGGGCCGGCGCTACACCTTC. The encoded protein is CASSPQGRRYTF.

Here the CDR3 reads CASSLRALETQYF. The CDR3 DNA is TGTGCCAGCAGCTTAAGGGCCCTGGAGACCCAGTACTTC. This chain uses TRBV7-3 with TRBJ2-5; D is uncertain. Germline loops: CDR1 SGHTA, CDR2 FQGTGA. The V and J ends lost 1 base and 5 bases respectively, with 8 bases between them. The CDR3 loop spans 13 amino acids.

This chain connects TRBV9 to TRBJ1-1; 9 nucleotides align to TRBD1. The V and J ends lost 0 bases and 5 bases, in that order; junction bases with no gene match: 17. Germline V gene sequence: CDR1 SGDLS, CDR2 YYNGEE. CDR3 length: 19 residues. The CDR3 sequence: CASSVEGVPGQGVGTEAFF. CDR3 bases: TGTGCCAGCAGCGTAGAGGGAGTCCCGGGACAGGGTGTTGGGACTGAAGCTTTCTTT. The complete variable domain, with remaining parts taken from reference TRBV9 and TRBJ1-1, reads DSGVTQTPKHLITATGQRVTLRCSPRSGDLSVYWYQQSLDQGLQFLIQYYNGEERAKGNILERFSAQQFPDLHSELNLSSLELGDSALYFCASSVEGVPGQGVGTEAFFGQGTRLTVV.

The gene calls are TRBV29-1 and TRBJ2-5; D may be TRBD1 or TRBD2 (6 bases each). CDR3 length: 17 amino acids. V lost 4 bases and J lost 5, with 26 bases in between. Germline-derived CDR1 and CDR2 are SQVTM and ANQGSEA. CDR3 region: CSVVRPGVRRRGETQYF. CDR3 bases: TGCAGCGTTGTTCGGCCAGGGGTACGTAGGAGGGGTGAGACCCAGTACTTC.

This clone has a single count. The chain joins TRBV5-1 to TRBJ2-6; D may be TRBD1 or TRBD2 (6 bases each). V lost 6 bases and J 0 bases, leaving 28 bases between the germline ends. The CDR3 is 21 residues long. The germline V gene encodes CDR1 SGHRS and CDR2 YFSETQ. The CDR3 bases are TGCGCCAGCACCACGCTGGGCGGGGCCAGGGGCACCAACTCTGGGGCCAACGTCCTGACTTTC. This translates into CASTTLGGARGTNSGANVLTF.

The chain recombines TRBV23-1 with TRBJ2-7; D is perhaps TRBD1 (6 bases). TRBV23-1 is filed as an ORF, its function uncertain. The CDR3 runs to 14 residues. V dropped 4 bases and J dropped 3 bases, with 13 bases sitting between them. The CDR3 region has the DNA TGCGCCAGCAGTCCCCGGGACATCGACTACGAGCAGTACTTC. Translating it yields CASSPRDIDYEQYF.

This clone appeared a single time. In DNA form, the CDR3 reads TGTGCCAGCAGCTTGCAACAGGCAAACAATGAGCAGTTCTTC. It specifies CASSLQQANNEQFF. The chain couples TRBV5-4 to TRBJ2-1; perhaps TRBD1 as D (5 bases). CDR3 length: 14 amino acids. Per germline, CDR1 SGHNT and CDR2 YYREEE (reference sequence). With 1 base removed from V and 5 bases from J, the gap between germline ends came to 10 bases.

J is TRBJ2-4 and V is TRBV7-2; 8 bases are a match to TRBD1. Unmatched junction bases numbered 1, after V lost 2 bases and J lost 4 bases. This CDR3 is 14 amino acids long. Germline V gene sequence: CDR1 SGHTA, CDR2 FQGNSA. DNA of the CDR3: TGTGCCAGCAGCTTACGGGACAGGAAAAACATTCAGTACTTC. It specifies CASSLRDRKNIQYF.

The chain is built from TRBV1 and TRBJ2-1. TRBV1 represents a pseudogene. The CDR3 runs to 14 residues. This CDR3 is CPRLGGPPYNEQFF. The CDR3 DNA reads TGCCCTAGGTTGGGGGGCCCTCCCTACAATGAGCAGTTCTTC.

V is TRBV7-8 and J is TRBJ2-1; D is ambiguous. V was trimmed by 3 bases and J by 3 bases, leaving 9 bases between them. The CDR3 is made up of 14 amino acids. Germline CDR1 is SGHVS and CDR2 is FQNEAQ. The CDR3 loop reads CASSFFSDYNEQFF. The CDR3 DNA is TGTGCCAGCAGCTTCTTCTCCGACTACAATGAGCAGTTCTTC.

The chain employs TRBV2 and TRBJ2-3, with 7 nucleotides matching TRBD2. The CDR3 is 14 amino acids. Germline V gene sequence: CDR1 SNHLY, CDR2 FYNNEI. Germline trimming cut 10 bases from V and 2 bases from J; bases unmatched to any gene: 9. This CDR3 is CANLREVNTDTQYF. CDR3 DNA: TGTGCCAATTTACGGGAGGTAAACACAGATACGCAGTATTTT.

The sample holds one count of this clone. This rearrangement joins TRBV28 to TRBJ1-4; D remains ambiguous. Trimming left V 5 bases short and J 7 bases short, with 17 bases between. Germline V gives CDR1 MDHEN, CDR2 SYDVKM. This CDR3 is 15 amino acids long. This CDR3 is CASSPGGEKSEKLFF. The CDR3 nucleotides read TGTGCCAGCAGTCCCGGCGGGGAAAAGAGTGAAAAACTGTTTTTT.

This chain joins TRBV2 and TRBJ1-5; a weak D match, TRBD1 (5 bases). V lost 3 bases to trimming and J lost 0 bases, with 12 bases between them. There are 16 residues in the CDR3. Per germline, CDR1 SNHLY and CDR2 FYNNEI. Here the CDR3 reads CASSEGDLYSNQPQHF. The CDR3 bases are TGTGCCAGCAGTGAGGGGGACCTCTATAGCAATCAGCCCCAGCATTTT.

As DNA, the CDR3 is TGTGCCAGCAGCGTAGCTAGTAGCCCAGGAGGAGAGACCCAGTACTTC. Its translation: CASSVASSPGGETQYF. The chain couples TRBV9 to TRBJ2-5; tentative D call: TRBD2 (5 bases). The V end lost 0 bases, the J end lost 4 bases, and 16 bases lay between the germline ends. Germline CDR1 and CDR2: SGDLS and YYNGEE. The CDR3 has 16 residues.

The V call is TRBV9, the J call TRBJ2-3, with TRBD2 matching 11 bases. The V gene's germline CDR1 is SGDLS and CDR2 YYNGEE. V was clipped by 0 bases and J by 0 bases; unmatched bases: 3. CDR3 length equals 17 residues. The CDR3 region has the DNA TGTGCCAGCAGCGTAGGGACTAGCGGGTTTAGCACAGATACGCAGTATTTT. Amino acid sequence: CASSVGTSGFSTDTQYF.

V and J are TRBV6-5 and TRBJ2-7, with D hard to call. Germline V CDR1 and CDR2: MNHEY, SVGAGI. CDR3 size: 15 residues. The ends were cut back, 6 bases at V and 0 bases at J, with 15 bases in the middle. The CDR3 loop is CASSHNRASSYEQYF. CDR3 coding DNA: TGTGCCAGCAGCCACAATAGGGCGTCCTCCTACGAGCAGTACTTC.

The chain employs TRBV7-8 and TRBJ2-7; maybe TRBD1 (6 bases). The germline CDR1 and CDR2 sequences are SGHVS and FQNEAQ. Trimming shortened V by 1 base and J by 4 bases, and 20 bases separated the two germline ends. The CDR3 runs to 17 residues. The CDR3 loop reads CASSLEVSQGSSYEQYF. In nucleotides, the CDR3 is TGTGCCAGCAGCTTAGAGGTTAGTCAGGGGTCATCATACGAGCAGTACTTC.

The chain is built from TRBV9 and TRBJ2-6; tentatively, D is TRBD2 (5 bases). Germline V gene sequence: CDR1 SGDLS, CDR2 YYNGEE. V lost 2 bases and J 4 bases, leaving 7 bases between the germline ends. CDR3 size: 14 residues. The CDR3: CASSVRVGANVLTF. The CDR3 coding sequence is TGTGCCAGCAGCGTGCGGGTCGGGGCCAACGTCCTGACTTTC.

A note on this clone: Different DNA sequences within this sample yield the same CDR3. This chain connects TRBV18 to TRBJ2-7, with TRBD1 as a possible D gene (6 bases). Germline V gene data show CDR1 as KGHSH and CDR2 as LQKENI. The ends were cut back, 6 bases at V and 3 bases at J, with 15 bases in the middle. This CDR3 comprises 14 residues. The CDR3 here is CASSPGTQNYEQYF. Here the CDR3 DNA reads TGTGCCAGCTCCCCCGGGACACAGAACTACGAGCAGTACTTC.

The CDR3 is CASSPEASGRGTYEQYF. CDR3 coding DNA: TGTGCCAGCAGCCCCGAGGCTAGCGGGAGGGGAACCTACGAGCAGTACTTC. The chain is built from TRBV7-9 and TRBJ2-7; 12 bases map to TRBD2. Looked up from germline, CDR1 is SEHNR and CDR2 is FQNEAQ (reference sequence). Germline trimming cut 5 bases from V and 2 bases from J; bases unmatched to any gene: 10. CDR3 length: 17 residues.

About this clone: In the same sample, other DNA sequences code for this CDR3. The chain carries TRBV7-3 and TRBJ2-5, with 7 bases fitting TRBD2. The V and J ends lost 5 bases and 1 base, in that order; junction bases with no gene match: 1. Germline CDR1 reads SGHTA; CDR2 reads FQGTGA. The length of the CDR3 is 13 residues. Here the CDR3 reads CASSRTSQETQYF. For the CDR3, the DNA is TGTGCCAGCAGCCGGACTAGCCAAGAGACCCAGTACTTC.

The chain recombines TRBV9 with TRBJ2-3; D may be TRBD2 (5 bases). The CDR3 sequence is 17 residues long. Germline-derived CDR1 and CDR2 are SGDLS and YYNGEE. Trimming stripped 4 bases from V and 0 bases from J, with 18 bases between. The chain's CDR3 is CASSPRGSGTSTDTQYF. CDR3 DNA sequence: TGTGCCAGCAGCCCCCGGGGAAGCGGCACTAGCACAGATACGCAGTATTTT.

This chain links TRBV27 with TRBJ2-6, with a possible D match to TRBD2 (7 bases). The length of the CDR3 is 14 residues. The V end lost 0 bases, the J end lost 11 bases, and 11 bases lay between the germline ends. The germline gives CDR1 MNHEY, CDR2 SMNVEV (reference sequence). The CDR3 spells CASSLSGGPYVLTF. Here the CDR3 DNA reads TGTGCCAGCAGTTTATCCGGGGGGCCTTACGTCCTGACTTTC.

CDR3 in DNA: TGCGCCAGCAGCCAAAGCGGGGGAGGAAGAGATACGCAGTATTTT. This gives the protein CASSQSGGGRDTQYF. The chain is built from TRBV5-1 and TRBJ2-3; 8 bases match TRBD2. In germline, CDR1 is SGHRS, CDR2 YFSETQ. V lost 4 bases, J lost 5 bases, and 9 bases stayed unmatched. The CDR3 has 15 residues. Supplemented by reference TRBV5-1 and TRBJ2-3, the full variable domain reads KAGVTQTPRYLIKTRGQQVTLSCSPISGHRSVSWYQQTPGQGLQFLFEYFSETQRNKGNFPGRFSGRQFSNSRSEMNVSTLELGDSALYLCASSQSGGGRDTQYFGPGTRLTVL.

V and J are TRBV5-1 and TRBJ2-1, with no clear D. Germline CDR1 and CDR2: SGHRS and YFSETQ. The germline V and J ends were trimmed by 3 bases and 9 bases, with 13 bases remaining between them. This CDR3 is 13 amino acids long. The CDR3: CASSSDPSSEQFF. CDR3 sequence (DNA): TGCGCCAGCAGCTCGGACCCCTCAAGTGAGCAGTTCTTC.

DNA for the CDR3: TGTGCCAGCAGCTTGGTCGGACGTATGCGGGATAGTGAGCAGTTCTTC. It specifies CASSLVGRMRDSEQFF. The chain employs TRBV5-4 and TRBJ2-1; TRBD2 is a possible D gene (6 bases). Trimming stripped 0 bases from V and 9 bases from J, with 19 bases between. From germline, CDR1 is SGHNT and CDR2 YYREEE (reference sequence). The CDR3 spans 16 residues.